The 32 T cell receptor beta chains listed next were all sequenced from one sample in a study of cytomegalovirus exposure and HLA in healthy donors. 13 Jbeta primers and 60 Vbeta primers were used for the PCR. The table came from immunoSEQ multiplex PCR; TCRdb's copy has only in-frame clones and leaves some out. The table has 160,000 or so clones, about four fifths seen once. Sequencing was performed on PBMCs. Source of these receptors: a woman aged 45-60 years in good health and CMV-seronegative.

The chain combines TRBV2 with TRBJ1-1; TRBD1 agrees at 9 bases. The CDR3 loop spans 15 amino acids. After removal of 3 bases from V and 4 bases from J, the junction contained 6 bases not matched to a gene. Germline V lookup: CDR1 SNHLY, CDR2 FYNNEI. The CDR3 spells CASSDPDRGITEAFF. The CDR3 coding sequence is TGTGCCAGCAGTGATCCGGACAGGGGTATCACTGAAGCTTTCTTT.

The chain combines TRBV5-4 with TRBJ1-1, with D unclear. The germline V gene has CDR1 SGHNT and CDR2 YYREEE (reference sequence). This CDR3 has 17 amino acids. Trimming took 0 bases from V and 0 from J, leaving 15 bases between them. CDR3 nucleotide sequence: TGTGCCAGCAGCTTGGGTGGCGCGAACGGGATGAACACTGAAGCTTTCTTT. Its protein product is CASSLGGANGMNTEAFF. The complete variable domain, with remaining parts taken from reference TRBV5-4 and TRBJ1-1, reads ETGVTQSPTHLIKTRGQQVTLRCSSQSGHNTVSWYQQALGQGPQFIFQYYREEENGRGNFPPRFSGLQFPNYSSELNVNALELDDSALYLCASSLGGANGMNTEAFFGQGTRLTVV.

This chain links TRBV2 with TRBJ1-6; D possibly corresponds to TRBD1 (5 bases). The CDR3 runs 13 residues. Trimming removed 3 bases from V and 13 bases from J, with 13 bases in between. Germline CDR1 reads SNHLY; CDR2 reads FYNNEI. The CDR3: CASSEAREVPLHF. CDR3 sequence (DNA): TGTGCCAGCAGTGAGGCCAGGGAGGTCCCCCTCCACTTT.

The V and J genes are TRBV30 and TRBJ1-1; D ambiguous. This CDR3 spans 13 amino acids. V was shortened by 2 bases and J by 4 bases, with 11 bases between the two germline ends. Germline CDR1 is GTSNPN and CDR2 is SVGIG (reference sequence). The CDR3, as DNA: TGTGCCTGGAGTACCGCGTCCGGCACTGAAGCTTTCTTT. Amino acids: CAWSTASGTEAFF.

This clone was picked up a small number of times. The chain employs TRBV6-1 and TRBJ2-1; the match to TRBD2 covers 9 bases. J was trimmed by 8 bases and V by 5 bases; bases with no gene match: 7. CDR1 is MNHNS and CDR2 is SASEGT in the germline V gene. The CDR3 spans 14 residues. As DNA, the CDR3 is TGTGCCAGCAGTTTAGCGGGGGCCAAGGATGAGCAGTTCTTC. Translation: CASSLAGAKDEQFF.

The J gene is TRBJ1-2, the V gene TRBV29-1; a weak D match, TRBD1 (6 bases). The germline gives CDR1 SQVTM, CDR2 ANQGSEA. V was trimmed by 1 base and J by 4 bases, leaving 16 bases between them. The CDR3 spans 15 residues. The CDR3 sequence is CSVEAYTGNGYGYTF. CDR3 nucleotide sequence: TGCAGCGTTGAAGCATATACAGGGAATGGCTATGGCTACACCTTC.

In its sample, this clone was seen once. The CDR3 nucleotides are TGCGCCAGCAGCTTTTGGACAGGGAATGGCTACACCTTC. It translates to CASSFWTGNGYTF. The chain is built from TRBV5-1 and TRBJ1-2, with 8 nucleotides matching TRBD1. This CDR3 spans 13 amino acids. Germline trimming cut 2 bases from V and 6 bases from J; bases unmatched to any gene: 3. Germline V gives CDR1 SGHRS, CDR2 YFSETQ.

This rearrangement joins TRBV5-5 to TRBJ1-2; D call uncertain. This CDR3 comprises 15 residues. CDR1 SGHKS and CDR2 YYEKEE come from the germline V gene (reference sequence). V was trimmed by 4 bases and J by 2 bases, leaving 15 bases between them. The CDR3 protein is CASSPGGNSNYGYTF. The CDR3 DNA sequence: TGTGCCAGCAGCCCGGGAGGCAATTCAAACTATGGCTACACCTTC.

This clone was picked up a small number of times. The gene calls are TRBV4-3 and TRBJ1-1; D gene ambiguous. The CDR3 is made up of 15 amino acids. V gave up 0 bases and J gave up 3 bases, with 11 bases separating them. CDR1 and CDR2 from the germline V gene are LGHNA and YSLEER. The chain's CDR3 is CASSQDRALYTEAFF. In nucleotides, the CDR3 is TGCGCCAGCAGCCAAGATCGTGCGTTGTACACTGAAGCTTTCTTT.

The rearrangement joins TRBV6-5 to TRBJ2-1, with 9 positions matching TRBD1. The CDR3 runs 15 residues. With 5 bases clipped from V and 6 bases from J, the junction kept 8 bases outside the gene matches. From germline, CDR1 is MNHEY and CDR2 SVGAGI. In DNA form, the CDR3 reads TGTGCCAGCAGTACAGGGGGCTCCTCCGGCAATGAGCAGTTCTTC. Translating it yields CASSTGGSSGNEQFF.

This clone was detected only a few times. The chain couples TRBV7-2 to TRBJ2-4; TRBD2 matches at 9 bases. J was trimmed by 9 bases and V by 3 bases; bases with no gene match: 12. Germline V CDR1 and CDR2: SGHTA, FQGNSA. The CDR3 covers 16 residues. CDR3 region: CASSFIGPAGGGIQYF. CDR3 DNA: TGTGCCAGCAGCTTTATAGGACCAGCGGGAGGCGGCATTCAGTACTTC.

As DNA, the CDR3 is TGTGCCAGCAGCAAAGGGGGTGCAGGCTATGGCTACACCTTC. This gives the protein CASSKGGAGYGYTF. This chain joins TRBV7-9 and TRBJ1-2; the D gene is possibly TRBD1 (6 bases). CDR3 size: 14 residues. From germline, CDR1 is SEHNR and CDR2 FQNEAQ (reference sequence). Trimming pared 5 bases from V and 4 bases from J, leaving 14 bases between.

V usage is TRBV5-4 and J usage is TRBJ1-2; TRBD1 might be the D (6 bases). Germline V CDR1 and CDR2: SGHNT, YYREEE (reference sequence). This CDR3 is built from 15 residues. V lost 4 bases, J lost 3 bases, and 16 bases lay in between. The CDR3 sequence is CASSPRNRADYGYTF. Written as DNA, the CDR3 is TGTGCCAGCAGCCCCCGAAACAGGGCAGACTATGGCTACACCTTC.

V gene TRBV12-5 combines with J gene TRBJ2-1; 11 bases align to TRBD2. Germline CDR1 reads LGHNT; CDR2 reads FRNRAP. The CDR3 spans 17 residues. V lost 7 bases and J lost 6; bases outside the gene matches: 14. The CDR3 coding sequence is TGTGCTAGTGTCCTACTAGCGGGAGCTTCCCCCGGCAATGAGCAGTTCTTC. Its protein product is CASVLLAGASPGNEQFF.

Only one count was recorded for this clone. The rearrangement uses TRBV7-9 and TRBJ2-3; D is unresolved. V was shortened by 5 bases and J by 0 bases, with 9 bases between the two germline ends. The germline CDR1 and CDR2 sequences are SEHNR and FQNEAQ (reference sequence). This CDR3 comprises 14 residues. CDR3 DNA: TGTGCCAGCAGCGCCCCGACTAGCACAGATACGCAGTATTTT. Its protein product is CASSAPTSTDTQYF.

The CDR3 DNA is TGTGCCAGCAGCTACGGACAGGGGATAGAGACCCAGTACTTC. It translates to CASSYGQGIETQYF. V and J are TRBV7-2 and TRBJ2-5; 9 nucleotides agree with TRBD1. V was pared by 4 bases and J by 4 bases, with 4 bases of the junction left unmatched. CDR3 length: 14 amino acids. Germline CDR1 SGHTA, CDR2 FQGNSA. The full variable domain, completed using reference TRBV7-2 and TRBJ2-5, is GAGVSQSPSNKVTEKGKDVELRCDPISGHTALYWYRQSLGQGLEFLIYFQGNSAPDKSGLPSDRFSAERTGGSVSTLTIQRTQQEDSAVYLCASSYGQGIETQYFGPGTRLLVL.

The chain has TRBV4-1 and TRBJ2-3, with D hard to call. The CDR3 runs to 17 residues. CDR1 is MGHRA, CDR2 YSYEKL, per germline. V was trimmed by 4 bases and J by 0 bases, leaving 17 bases between them. In DNA, the CDR3 is TGCGCCAGCAGCCTCCTCCCCAGCCAGGTTAGCACAGATACGCAGTATTTT. Translation: CASSLLPSQVSTDTQYF.

V and J are TRBV7-9 and TRBJ1-1; D gene unclear. Germline loops: CDR1 SEHNR, CDR2 FQNEAQ (reference sequence). V lost 5 bases to trimming and J lost 5 bases, with 9 bases between them. CDR3 length: 12 residues. In DNA, the CDR3 is TGTGCCAGCAGCCCCATGAGGACTGAAGCTTTCTTT. It is translated as CASSPMRTEAFF.

The chain carries TRBV28 and TRBJ2-1, with a weak D call TRBD1 (6 bases). With 4 bases removed from V and 9 bases from J, the gap between germline ends came to 22 bases. The CDR3 is 16 residues long. The germline gives CDR1 MDHEN, CDR2 SYDVKM. CDR3 nucleotides: TGTGCCAGCAGTTCCCGCTTTGGACGGAAGACAGGTGAGCAGTTCTTC. It codes for CASSSRFGRKTGEQFF.

CDR3 region: CASSQEVRERTEAFF. The CDR3 DNA follows: TGTGCCAGCAGCCAAGAGGTCCGGGAACGGACTGAAGCTTTCTTT. The chain employs TRBV4-2 and TRBJ1-1; D not resolved. V shed 0 bases and J shed 5 bases, with 13 bases lying between them. The CDR3 sequence is 15 residues long. Germline CDR1 reads LGHNA; CDR2 reads YNFKEQ.

The chain is built from TRBV15 and TRBJ2-2; TRBD1 might be the D (6 bases). The CDR3 is made up of 17 amino acids. V was shortened by 5 bases and J by 2 bases, with 18 bases between the two germline ends. From germline, CDR1 is LNHNV and CDR2 YYDKDF (reference sequence). The CDR3 sequence: CATSGKSQGSNTGELFF. The CDR3 nucleotides are TGTGCCACCAGCGGAAAATCTCAGGGGAGTAACACCGGGGAGCTGTTTTTT.

V gene TRBV6-5 combines with J gene TRBJ1-1; D perhaps matches TRBD1 (6 bases). Deletions cut 2 bases from V and 7 bases from J, with 17 bases between. This CDR3 has 15 amino acids. Germline values: CDR1 MNHEY, CDR2 SVGAGI. CDR3 region: CASSYPSANRDEAFF. The CDR3 DNA reads TGTGCCAGCAGTTACCCCTCCGCGAACAGGGATGAAGCTTTCTTT.

The J gene is TRBJ1-4, the V gene TRBV30, with D possibly being TRBD1 (5 bases). Looked up from germline, CDR1 is GTSNPN and CDR2 is SVGIG (reference sequence). CDR3 length equals 13 residues. V was pared by 7 bases and J by 10 bases, with 19 bases between. The CDR3 DNA reads as TGTGCCTTCGGGGGATCCGACGTGCGAAAACTGTTTTTT. Translated, it gives CAFGGSDVRKLFF. Drawing the rest from reference TRBV30 and TRBJ1-4, the complete variable domain is SQTIHQWPATLVQPVGSPLSLECTVEGTSNPNLYWYRQAAGRGLQLLFYSVGIGQISSEVPQNLSASRPQDRQFILSSKKLLLSDSGFYLCAFGGSDVRKLFFGSGTQLSVL.

CDR3 protein: CASRRDSTTYEQYF. The CDR3 DNA is TGTGCCAGCAGGCGGGATTCTACTACTTACGAGCAGTACTTC. The gene calls are TRBV2 and TRBJ2-5; TRBD2 is a possible D gene (6 bases). TRBJ2-7 matches the DNA end more closely, so the J call is doubtful. Germline loops: CDR1 SNHLY, CDR2 FYNNEI. The CDR3 extends over 14 amino acids.

This CDR3 is CASQREGEETQYF. The CDR3 DNA reads as TGTGCCAGCCAGCGGGAGGGGGAAGAGACCCAGTACTTC. The chain couples TRBV9 to TRBJ2-5, with TRBD2 identical over 10 bases. The CDR3 loop spans 13 amino acids. CDR1 and CDR2 (germline): SGDLS, YYNGEE. The trim removed 7 bases at V and 3 bases at J, leaving 3 bases unmatched.

This chain uses TRBV10-3 with TRBJ1-2; D gene uncertain. V was shortened by 3 bases and J by 5 bases, with 10 bases between the two germline ends. The CDR3 extends over 13 amino acids. The germline V gene has CDR1 ENHRY and CDR2 SYGVKD. This CDR3 is CAISEQEWYGYTF. CDR3 nucleotide sequence: TGTGCCATCAGTGAACAAGAATGGTATGGCTACACCTTC.

The chain carries TRBV7-2 and TRBJ2-5; no firm D call. This CDR3 contains 12 residues. Looked up from germline, CDR1 is SGHTA and CDR2 is FQGNSA. V shed 5 bases and J shed 1 base, with 5 bases lying between them. This CDR3 reads CASSPSQETQYF. The CDR3 DNA is TGTGCCAGCAGCCCGTCCCAAGAGACCCAGTACTTC.

The J gene is TRBJ1-1, the V gene TRBV4-3; no definite D call. V dropped 3 bases and J dropped 1 base, with 9 bases sitting between them. The CDR3 runs 14 residues. The germline V gene has CDR1 LGHNA and CDR2 YSLEER. Written as DNA, the CDR3 is TGCGCCAGCAGCCAGGCTAGAAAGAACACTGAAGCTTTCTTT. This gives the protein CASSQARKNTEAFF.

V is TRBV4-1 and J is TRBJ1-6; D remains unclear. V was trimmed by 0 bases and J by 4 bases, leaving 16 bases between them. Germline CDR1 reads MGHRA; CDR2 reads YSYEKL. The CDR3 is 18 amino acids. DNA of the CDR3: TGCGCCAGCAGCCAAGATATAGGCGGAGGCGGGTATAATTCACCCCTCCACTTT. Protein product: CASSQDIGGGGYNSPLHF.

This chain uses TRBV9 with TRBJ2-5; 13 positions match TRBD2. The junction had 10 bases not matched to a gene; V was cut back by 7 bases and J by 4 bases. The CDR3 spans 16 residues. Germline assignment: CDR1 SGDLS and CDR2 YYNGEE. CDR3 in DNA: TGTGCCAGCTCTCAGAGGACTAGCGGGGGAGTAGAGACCCAGTACTTC. It codes for CASSQRTSGGVETQYF.

The chain couples TRBV15 to TRBJ2-1; 11 bases align to TRBD2. V shed 2 bases, J shed 8 bases, and the junction held 8 bases outside the gene matches. Per germline, CDR1 LNHNV and CDR2 YYDKDF (reference sequence). The CDR3 loop spans 16 amino acids. CDR3 loop: CATSRSSGTSGYEQFF. The CDR3 nucleotides are TGTGCCACCAGCAGATCATCCGGGACTAGCGGTTATGAGCAGTTCTTC.

This clone was found a few times. The chain uses TRBV19 and TRBJ2-7; 9 bases fit TRBD1. Per germline, CDR1 LNHDA and CDR2 SQIVND (reference sequence). This CDR3 region has 14 residues. Trimming at V came to 5 bases and at J to 13 bases, leaving 15 bases not matched to a gene. For the CDR3, the DNA is TGTGCCAGTAGTCTCATCCTCCGGGACAGGGCTCTATACTTC. Translating gives CASSLILRDRALYF.